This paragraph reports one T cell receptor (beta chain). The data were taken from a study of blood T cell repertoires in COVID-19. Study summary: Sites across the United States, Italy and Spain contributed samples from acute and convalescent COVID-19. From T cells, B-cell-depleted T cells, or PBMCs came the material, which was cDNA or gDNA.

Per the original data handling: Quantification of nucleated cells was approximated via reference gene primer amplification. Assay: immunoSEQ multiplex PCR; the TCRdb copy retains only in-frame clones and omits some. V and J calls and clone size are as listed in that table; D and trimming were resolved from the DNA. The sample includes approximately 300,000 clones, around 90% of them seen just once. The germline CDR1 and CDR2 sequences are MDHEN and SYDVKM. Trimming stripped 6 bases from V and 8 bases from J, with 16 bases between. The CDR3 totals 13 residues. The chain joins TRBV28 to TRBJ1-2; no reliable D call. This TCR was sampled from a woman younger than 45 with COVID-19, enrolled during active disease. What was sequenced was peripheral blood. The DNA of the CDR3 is TGTGCCAGCAGGCCACCGGGAGTAGGAGGCTACACCTTC. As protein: CASRPPGVGGYTF.